This entry concerns a single TCR beta chain. This sample was included in a study of blood T cell repertoires in COVID-19. Per the study methods: Amplified reference gene primers provided the basis for estimating nucleated cell counts. The method was immunoSEQ multiplex PCR; TCRdb's version includes in-frame clones alone and lacks a portion of them. V and J calls plus clone size are reproduced from that table; the DNA served to infer D and trimming. This table has under 450,000 clones, approximately 93% appearing once. Germline V CDR1 and CDR2: MNHEY, SVGAGI. The CDR3 runs 15 residues. V shed 6 bases and J 0 bases; nucleotides not matched to a gene: 4. Individuals drawn from about two dozen US areas were roughly 18 to 89 years old. In assigning cohorts, the study relied on participant-reported clinical history. A case of COVID-19 had been met by exposed participants within 2 weeks before study entry.

Input material: PBMCs or T cells enriched from blood (not recorded which). The receptor was derived from a woman aged 40 to 50 who had been exposed to COVID-19. V usage is TRBV6-5 and J usage is TRBJ1-1; 10 bases are a match to TRBD1. The CDR3 DNA sequence: TGTGCCAGCAGCCCAGACAGGGGGCTGAACACTGAAGCTTTCTTT. Its translation: CASSPDRGLNTEAFF.